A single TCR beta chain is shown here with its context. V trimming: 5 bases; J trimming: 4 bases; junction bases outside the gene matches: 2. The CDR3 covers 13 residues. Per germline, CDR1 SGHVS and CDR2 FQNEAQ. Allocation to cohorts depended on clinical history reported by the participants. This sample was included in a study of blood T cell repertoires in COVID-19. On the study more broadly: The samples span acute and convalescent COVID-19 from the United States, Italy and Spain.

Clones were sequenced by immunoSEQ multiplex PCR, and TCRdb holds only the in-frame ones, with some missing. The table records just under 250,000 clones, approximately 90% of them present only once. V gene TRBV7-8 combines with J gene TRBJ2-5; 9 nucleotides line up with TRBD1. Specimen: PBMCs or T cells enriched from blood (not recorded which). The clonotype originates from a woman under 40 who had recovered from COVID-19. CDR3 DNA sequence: TGTGCCAGCAGCAAACAGGGGGCAGAGACCCAGTACTTC. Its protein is CASSKQGAETQYF.